This T cell receptor (beta chain) derives from a study of shared clonotypes between healthy human individuals. An assay was performed, and its level was deep. Clones were sequenced by immunoSEQ multiplex PCR, and TCRdb holds only the in-frame ones, with some missing. The sample has 2 million to 2.5 million clones; more than 80% are singletons. Germline trimming cut 6 bases from V and 5 bases from J; bases unmatched to any gene: 10. The germline CDR1 and CDR2 sequences are SGHRS and YFSETQ. The CDR3 covers 15 residues. The study's findings and limits: Rarefaction analysis demonstrated incomplete sorted-subset sequencing notwithstanding large depth.

About this clone itself: As yet, its antigen is unknown.

The receptor comes from a man aged 18-30 years in good health. Some clones in this sample may be carry-over from other donors' samples. The chain combines TRBV5-1 with TRBJ1-1; 10 nucleotides match TRBD1. The sequencing sample was made of naive CD4+ T cells from PBMCs. Subset indicated: CD45RA+ positively selected. This chain's CDR3 is CASTITGTGVTEAFF. Here the CDR3 DNA reads TGCGCCAGCACCATCACCGGGACAGGGGTTACTGAAGCTTTCTTT.